This T cell receptor (beta chain) emerged from a study of early T cells in non-severe SARS-CoV-2 infection. Overall study results and limits: Matching with VDJdb favored anti-spike CD8 responses (missing private and CD4 specificities).

This CDR3 has 16 amino acids. V shed 4 bases and J 4 bases; nucleotides not matched to a gene: 11. Germline V gives CDR1 SGHTA, CDR2 FQGNSA. Concerning this clonotype: Its antigen is undetermined.

In the library, individual cDNA molecules carried attached unique molecular identifiers. One entry per CDR3 protein, called by TCRdb with MiXCR from the 5' RACE reads. The repertoire holds about 54,000 distinct CDR3 sequences, less than 9.5% seen once, with 10% to 13% in the top ten. The clonotype originates from an adult who was a healthcare worker with PCR-confirmed SARS-CoV-2 infection or an uninfected control (not recorded which). V is TRBV7-2 and J is TRBJ2-5; 8 bases line up with TRBD2. Source: whole blood, taken at baseline. The CDR3 DNA reads as TGTGCCAGCAGCTCCACCCTAGCGGGCGCGCGAGAGACCCAGTACTTC. It yields the protein CASSSTLAGARETQYF.